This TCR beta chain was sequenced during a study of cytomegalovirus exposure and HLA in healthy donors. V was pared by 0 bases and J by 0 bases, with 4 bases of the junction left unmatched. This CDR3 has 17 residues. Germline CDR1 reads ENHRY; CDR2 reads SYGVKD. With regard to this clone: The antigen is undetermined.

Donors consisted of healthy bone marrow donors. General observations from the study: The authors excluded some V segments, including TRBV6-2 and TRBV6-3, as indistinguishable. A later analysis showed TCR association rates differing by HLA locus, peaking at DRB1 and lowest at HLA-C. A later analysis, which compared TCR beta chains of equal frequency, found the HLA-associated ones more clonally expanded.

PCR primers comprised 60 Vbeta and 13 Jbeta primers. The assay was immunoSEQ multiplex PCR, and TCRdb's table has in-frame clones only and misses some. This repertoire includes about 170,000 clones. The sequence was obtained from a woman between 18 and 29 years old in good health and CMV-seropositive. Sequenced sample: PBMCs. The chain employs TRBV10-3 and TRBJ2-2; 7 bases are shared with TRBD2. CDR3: CAISESVGGTNTGELFF. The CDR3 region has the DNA TGTGCCATCAGTGAGTCAGTGGGAGGGACGAACACCGGGGAGCTGTTTTTT.